This T cell receptor beta chain was documented in a study of shared clonotypes between healthy human individuals. Background on the study: Sampling drew on donors who were a couple of women and a few men aged 18 to 49.

Some 30,000 T cell genomes, or 250 to 300 ng DNA, went into replicate PCRs of unsorted PBMC. Assay: immunoSEQ multiplex PCR; the TCRdb copy retains only in-frame clones and omits some. The repertoire consists of some 530,000 clones, with 81% occurring once and the leading ten covering roughly 12%. This CDR3 has 17 residues. V lost 6 bases and J lost 4; bases outside the gene matches: 14. Germline V gene sequence: CDR1 MNHEY, CDR2 SMNVEV (reference sequence). The sample holds many counts of this clone. What it recognizes is unknown. Notes on the study in general: Represented genetic and exposure-history diversity was restricted by having few donors.

The sequence derives from a woman aged 40 to 50 in good health. Some clones in this sample may be carry-over from other donors' samples. Material for sequencing was PBMCs. The chain employs TRBV27 and TRBJ1-5; the match to TRBD1 covers 8 bases. DNA for the CDR3: TGTGCCAGCAGCCCATATGGGACAGGAAGGTTAAATCAGCCCCAGCATTTT. It codes for CASSPYGTGRLNQPQHF.